The following is a T cell receptor beta chain sequence with its context. In the original workflow: Amplified reference gene primers provided the basis for estimating nucleated cell counts. Only in-frame clones appear in the TCRdb table, and some are missing; sequencing was by immunoSEQ multiplex PCR. D and trimming come from the DNA, and the V and J calls and clone size come from that table. The sample yields about 260,000 clones, roughly 86% seen once. The data are from a study of blood T cell repertoires in COVID-19. Study in general: COVID-19 samples from acute and convalescent phases originated in the United States, Italy and Spain. PBMCs, B-cell-depleted T cells, or T cells were the source of the cDNA or gDNA that made up the material.

The CDR3 has 15 residues. Looked up from germline, CDR1 is SQVTM and CDR2 is ANQGSEA. Germline trimming cut 4 bases from V and 8 bases from J; bases unmatched to any gene: 13. The specimen was peripheral blood. This chain connects TRBV29-1 to TRBJ2-1; 8 positions match TRBD2. This clonotype was obtained from a man aged 35-49 years who had recovered from COVID-19. The CDR3 sequence is CSVGGGLGTRYEQFF. CDR3 bases: TGCAGCGTTGGAGGGGGACTAGGGACCCGATATGAGCAGTTCTTC.